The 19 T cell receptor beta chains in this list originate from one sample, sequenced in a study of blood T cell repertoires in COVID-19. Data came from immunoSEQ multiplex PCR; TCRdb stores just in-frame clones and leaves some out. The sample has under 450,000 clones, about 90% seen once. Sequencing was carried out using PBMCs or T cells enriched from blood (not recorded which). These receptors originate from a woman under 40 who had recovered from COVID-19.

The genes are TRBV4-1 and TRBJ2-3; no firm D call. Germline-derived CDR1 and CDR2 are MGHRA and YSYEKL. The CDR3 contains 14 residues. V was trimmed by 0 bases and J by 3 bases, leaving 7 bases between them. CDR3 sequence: CASSQEFATDTQYF. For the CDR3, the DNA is TGCGCCAGCAGCCAAGAATTCGCGACAGATACGCAGTATTTT.

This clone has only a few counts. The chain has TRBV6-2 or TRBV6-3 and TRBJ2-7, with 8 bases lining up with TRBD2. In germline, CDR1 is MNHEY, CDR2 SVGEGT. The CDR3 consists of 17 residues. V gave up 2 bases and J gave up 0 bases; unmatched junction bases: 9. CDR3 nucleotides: TGTGCCAGCAGTTACGCTACTAGCGGAGAGAGCTCCTACGAGCAGTACTTC. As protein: CASSYATSGESSYEQYF.

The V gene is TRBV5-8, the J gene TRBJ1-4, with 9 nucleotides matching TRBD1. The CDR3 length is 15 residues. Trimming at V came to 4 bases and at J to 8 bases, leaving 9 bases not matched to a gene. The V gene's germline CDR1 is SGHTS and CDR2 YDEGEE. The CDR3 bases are TGTGCCAGCAGCGACGGGACAGGGAGTGAAGAAAAACTGTTTTTT. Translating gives CASSDGTGSEEKLFF.

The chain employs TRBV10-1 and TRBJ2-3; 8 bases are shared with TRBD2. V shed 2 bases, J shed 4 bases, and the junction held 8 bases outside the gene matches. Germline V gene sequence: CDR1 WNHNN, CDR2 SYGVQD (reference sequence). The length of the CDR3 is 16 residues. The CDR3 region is CASSEGPRGGPDTQYF. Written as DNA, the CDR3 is TGCGCCAGCAGTGAGGGACCCCGGGGGGGCCCAGATACGCAGTATTTT.

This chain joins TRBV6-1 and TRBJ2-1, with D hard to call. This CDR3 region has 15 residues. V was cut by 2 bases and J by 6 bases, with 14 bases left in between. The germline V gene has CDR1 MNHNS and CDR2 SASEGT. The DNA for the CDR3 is TGTGCCAGCAGTGAATTGAGTGGGCTGAGCAATGAGCAGTTCTTC. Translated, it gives CASSELSGLSNEQFF.

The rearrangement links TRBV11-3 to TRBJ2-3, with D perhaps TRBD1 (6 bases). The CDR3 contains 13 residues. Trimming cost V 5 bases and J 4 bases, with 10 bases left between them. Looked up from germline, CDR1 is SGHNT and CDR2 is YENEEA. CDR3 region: CASSTRQADTQYF. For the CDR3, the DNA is TGTGCCAGCAGCACCAGACAGGCAGATACGCAGTATTTT.

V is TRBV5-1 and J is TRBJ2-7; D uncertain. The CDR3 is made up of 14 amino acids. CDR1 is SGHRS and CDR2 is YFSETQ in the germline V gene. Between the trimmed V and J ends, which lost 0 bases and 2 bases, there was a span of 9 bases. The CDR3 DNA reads TGCGCCAGCAGCTTGGTCGAACAGACCTACGAGCAGTACTTC. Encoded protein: CASSLVEQTYEQYF.

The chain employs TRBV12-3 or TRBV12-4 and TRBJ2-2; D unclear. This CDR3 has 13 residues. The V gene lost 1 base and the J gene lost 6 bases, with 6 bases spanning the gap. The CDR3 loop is CASSLVAPGELFF. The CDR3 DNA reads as TGTGCCAGCAGTTTAGTTGCGCCCGGGGAGCTGTTTTTT.

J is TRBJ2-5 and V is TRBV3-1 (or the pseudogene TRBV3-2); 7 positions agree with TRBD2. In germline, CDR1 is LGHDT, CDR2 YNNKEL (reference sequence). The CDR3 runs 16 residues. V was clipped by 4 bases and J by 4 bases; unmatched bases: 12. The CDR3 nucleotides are TGTGCCAGCAGCCCCCGCAGGCGGGAGAACGGAGAGACCCAGTACTTC. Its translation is CASSPRRRENGETQYF.

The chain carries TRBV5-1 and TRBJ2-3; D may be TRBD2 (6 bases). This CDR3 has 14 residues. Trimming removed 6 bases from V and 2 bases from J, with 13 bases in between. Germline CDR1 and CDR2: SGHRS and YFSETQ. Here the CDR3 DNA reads TGCGCCAGCACGGCGGCGGGAATCACAGATACGCAGTATTTT. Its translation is CASTAAGITDTQYF.

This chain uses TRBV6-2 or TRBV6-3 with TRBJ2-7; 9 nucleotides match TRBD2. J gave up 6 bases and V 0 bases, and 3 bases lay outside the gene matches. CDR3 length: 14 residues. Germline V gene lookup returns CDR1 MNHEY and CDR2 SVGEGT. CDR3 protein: CASSYSAGGGEQYF. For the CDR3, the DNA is TGTGCCAGCAGTTACTCGGCGGGAGGGGGCGAGCAGTACTTC.

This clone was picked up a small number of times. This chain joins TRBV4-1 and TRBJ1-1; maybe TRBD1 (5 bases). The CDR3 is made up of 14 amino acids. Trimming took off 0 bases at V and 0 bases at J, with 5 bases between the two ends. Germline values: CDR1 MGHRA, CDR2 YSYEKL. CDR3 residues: CASSQEGLNTEAFF. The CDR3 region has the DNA TGCGCCAGCAGCCAAGAGGGGCTGAACACTGAAGCTTTCTTT.

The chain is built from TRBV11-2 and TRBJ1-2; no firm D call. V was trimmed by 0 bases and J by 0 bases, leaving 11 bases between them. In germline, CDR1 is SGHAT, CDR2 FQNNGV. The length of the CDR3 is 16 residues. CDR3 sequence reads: CASSLDILGANYGYTF. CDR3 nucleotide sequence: TGTGCCAGCAGCTTAGATATCTTGGGAGCTAACTATGGCTACACCTTC.

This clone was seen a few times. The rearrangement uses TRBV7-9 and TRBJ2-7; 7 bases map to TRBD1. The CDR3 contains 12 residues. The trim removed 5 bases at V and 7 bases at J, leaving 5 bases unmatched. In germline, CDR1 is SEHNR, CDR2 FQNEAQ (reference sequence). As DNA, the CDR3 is TGTGCCAGCAGCACCCGGGACAGTGAGCAGTACTTC. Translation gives CASSTRDSEQYF.

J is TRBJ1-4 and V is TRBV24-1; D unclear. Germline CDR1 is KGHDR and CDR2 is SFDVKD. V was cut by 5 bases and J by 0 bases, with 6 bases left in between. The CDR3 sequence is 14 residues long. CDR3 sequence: CATSVDSTNEKLFF. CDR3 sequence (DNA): TGTGCCACCAGTGTCGACTCAACTAATGAAAAACTGTTTTTT.

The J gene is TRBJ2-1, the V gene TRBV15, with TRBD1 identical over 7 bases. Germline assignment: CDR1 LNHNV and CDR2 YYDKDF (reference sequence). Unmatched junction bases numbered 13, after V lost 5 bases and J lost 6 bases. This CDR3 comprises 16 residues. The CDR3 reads CATSSQVYRGPNEQFF. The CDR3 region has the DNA TGTGCCACCAGCTCCCAGGTGTACAGGGGACCCAATGAGCAGTTCTTC. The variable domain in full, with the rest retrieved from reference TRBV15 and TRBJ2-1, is DAMVIQNPRYQVTQFGKPVTLSCSQTLNHNVMYWYQQKSSQAPKLLFHYYDKDFNNEADTPDNFQSRRPNTSFCFLDIRSPGLGDTAMYLCATSSQVYRGPNEQFFGPGTRLTVL.

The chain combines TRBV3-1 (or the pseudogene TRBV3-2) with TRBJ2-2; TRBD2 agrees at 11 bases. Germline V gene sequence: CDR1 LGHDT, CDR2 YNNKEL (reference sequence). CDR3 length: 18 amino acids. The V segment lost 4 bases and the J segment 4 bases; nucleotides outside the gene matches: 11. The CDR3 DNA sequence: TGTGCCAGCAGCCCCCAACCGGGACTAGCGGCAGCCACCGGGGAGCTGTTTTTT. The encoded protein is CASSPQPGLAAATGELFF.

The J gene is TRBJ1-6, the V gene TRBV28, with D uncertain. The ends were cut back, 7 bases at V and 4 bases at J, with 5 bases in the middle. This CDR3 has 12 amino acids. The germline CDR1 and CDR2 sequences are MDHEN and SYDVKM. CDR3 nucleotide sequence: TGTGCCAGCAACAGTTATAATTCACCCCTCCACTTT. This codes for CASNSYNSPLHF.

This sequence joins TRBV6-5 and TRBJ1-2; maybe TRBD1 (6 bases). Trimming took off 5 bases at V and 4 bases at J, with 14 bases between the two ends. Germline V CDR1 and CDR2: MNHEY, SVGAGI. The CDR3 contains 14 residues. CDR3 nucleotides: TGTGCCAGCAGTCCCGGGACAAATTCCTATGGCTACACCTTC. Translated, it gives CASSPGTNSYGYTF.